The rows below give T cell receptor beta chains drawn from one sample of a study of T cell responses to AZD1222 COVID-19 vaccine. Sequencing was performed with immunoSEQ multiplex PCR; in TCRdb, only in-frame clones are kept and a portion is missing. The data show roughly 160,000 clones, with 90% to 95% seen just once and under 1.5% held by the top ten. This material consisted of peripheral blood, taken 28 days after the second AZD1222 dose. These receptors were obtained from an adult who received the AZD1222 COVID-19 vaccine. CDR3s include the opening cysteine and the closing phenylalanine or tryptophan. A D gene is named only where the DNA matches it firmly. Some rows mark clone size as missing; the rest say once, few, many or name a class of expanded clone.

j_call clone_size d_call v_call cdr3_nt cdr3_aa
TRBJ2-3 NA NA TRBV7-2 TGTGCCAGCAGCTTAGTCCCGGGCAGGGGCACAGATACGCAGTATTTT CASSLVPGRGTDTQYF
TRBJ1-2 NA NA TRBV10-2 TGCGCCAGCAGTGATGGCGGTCGCGGCTACACCTTC CASSDGGRGYTF
TRBJ1-2 once TRBD1 TRBV4-2 TGTGCCAGCAGCCAGGTGCCCGGGACAGGGGGCGTACGCTACACCTTC CASSQVPGTGGVRYTF
TRBJ2-5 NA NA TRBV30 TGTGCCTGGAGTTCAGGTCAAGAGACCCAGTACTTC CAWSSGQETQYF
TRBJ1-3 NA NA TRBV4-1 TGCGCCAGCAGCCAAGAGAGAAGGAGTTCTGGAAACACCATATATTTT CASSQERRSSGNTIYF
TRBJ2-1 NA NA TRBV11-2 TGTGCCAGCAGCTTCGAGACATACAACAATGAGCAGTTCTTC CASSFETYNNEQFF
TRBJ1-1 NA NA TRBV19 TGTGCCACCACCGGCAGGGGCGATGAAGCTTTCTTT CATTGRGDEAFF
TRBJ1-1 NA NA TRBV5-5 TGTGCCAGCAGCTCGGGAATATCGGGGAACACTGAAGCTTTCTTT CASSSGISGNTEAFF
TRBJ2-6 NA NA TRBV6-1 TGTGCCAGCAGTGAATATACAGGGCCCGGGGCCAACGTCCTGACTTTC CASSEYTGPGANVLTF
TRBJ2-3 NA NA TRBV4-1 TGCGCCAGCAGCCAAGTGGCCCCGAGGAGCACAGATACGCAGTATTTT CASSQVAPRSTDTQYF
TRBJ2-3 NA NA TRBV2 TGTGCCAGCAACCGGGGCCACACAGATACGCAGTATTTT CASNRGHTDTQYF
TRBJ1-2 once NA TRBV6-5 TGTGCCAGCAGAACCGGGACGGATGGCTACACCTTC CASRTGTDGYTF
TRBJ1-3 NA TRBD1 TRBV14 TGTGCCAGCAGCCTTCGCAGGGGGAGTACCTCTGGAAACACCATATATTTT CASSLRRGSTSGNTIYF
TRBJ2-2 NA TRBD2 TRBV6-5 TGTGCCAGCAGTTCCGGACTAGCGGCGAACACCGGGGAGCTGTTTTTT CASSSGLAANTGELFF
TRBJ2-7 NA NA TRBV6-6 TGTGCCAGCAGAGACGATCGGGTGGAGGAGCAGTACTTC CASRDDRVEEQYF
TRBJ1-1 NA NA TRBV4-3 TGCGCCAGCAGCCAGAGGACATGGAACACTGAAGCTTTCTTT CASSQRTWNTEAFF
TRBJ1-2 NA NA TRBV19 TGTGCCAGTAGTATGGCCGGGACCGCTAACTATGGCTACACCTTC CASSMAGTANYGYTF
TRBJ1-6 NA NA TRBV5-5 TGTGCCAGCAGCTTGACTAGCTCCTATAATTCACCCCTCCACTTT CASSLTSSYNSPLHF
TRBJ2-7 NA NA TRBV5-1 TGCGCCAGCAGCTTGGTTCCGGGTATCGGGGGGCGCCGGTACTTC CASSLVPGIGGRRYF
TRBJ2-7 NA NA TRBV14 TGTGCCAGCAGCCAAGGGCTAGCGAACCCGTACGAGCAGTACTTC CASSQGLANPYEQYF
TRBJ1-2 NA TRBD1 TRBV4-3 TGCGCCAGCAGCCAAGATCGCCAGGGGGCGCAGAACTATGGCTACACCTTC CASSQDRQGAQNYGYTF
TRBJ2-7 NA TRBD2 TRBV5-1 TGCGCCAGCAGCGAGGCCGGGACTAGCGGTGGGCAGTACTTC CASSEAGTSGGQYF
TRBJ2-1 once TRBD1 TRBV4-1 TGCGCCAGCAGCCAGAGCTGGGGACAGGGGGGCAATGAGCAGTTCTTC CASSQSWGQGGNEQFF